This TCR beta chain emerged from a study of identical twins. This clonotype was seen a few times. Healthy Caucasian individuals made up all the donors. Template switching created a universal primer site, and the cDNA included unique molecular identifiers. TCRdb analysed the 5' RACE reads with MiXCR anew, one entry per CDR3 protein. The sample yields 650,000 to 750,000 distinct CDR3 sequences, around 20% seen once. Germline CDR1 is DFQATT and CDR2 is SNEGSKA (reference sequence). CDR3 size: 14 residues. Trimming pared 5 bases from V and 2 bases from J, leaving 15 bases between. These data were likewise used in another study, on T cells expressing NK-cell markers. This second study says: Leadership of the CD3+CD56-NKG2C+ fraction also belonged to these clonotypes in several donors.

The source of this sequence is a woman under 30 in good health. Sequenced material: PBMCs. This rearrangement joins TRBV20-1 to TRBJ1-2; perhaps TRBD1 as D (6 bases). CDR3 region: CSAARGTLNYGYTF. The CDR3 bases are TGCAGTGCTGCCCGCGGGACATTGAACTATGGCTACACCTTC.